This T cell receptor beta chain was retrieved from a study of T cell clonality in common variable immunodeficiency. Control and CVID samples contributed equal amounts of genomic DNA. Clones were sequenced by immunoSEQ multiplex PCR, and TCRdb holds only the in-frame ones, with some missing. This table holds around 50,000 clones with no singletons; the top ten claim roughly 5.5%. General study results and limits: Compared with healthy controls, CVID subjects showed increased TCRbeta clonality, mostly in about a third. Fewer deletions and N-nucleotide insertions were reportedly seen in common variable immunodeficiency TCR beta sequences.

This clone was seen ten or more times. Its antigen remains unknown. This TCR derives from a person aged 18 to 70 in good health. Sequencing used peripheral blood mononuclear cells.

The sequenced part of the CDR3 DNA is TGCGCCAGCAGCTGGCGGGACAGAAAAGAGACC. Protein product: CASSWRDRKET. The CDR3 in full is CASSWRDRKETQYF. The rearrangement joins TRBV5-1 to TRBJ2-5; a possible D gene is TRBD1 (7 bases). The sequenced fragment ends 3 residues before the CDR3 boundary, so the rest is inferred from the germline J gene. In germline, CDR1 is SGHRS, CDR2 YFSETQ. The CDR3 is 14 amino acids. V was pared by 3 bases and J by 3 bases, with 12 bases between.